This T cell receptor beta chain was identified during a study of T cells expressing NK-cell markers. About the research overall: Among eight sequenced donors, seven carried HCMV seropositivity while one was seronegative.

The study's findings and limits: These clonotypes, the leaders elsewhere, also led the CD3+CD56-NKG2C+ fraction in four donors. Evidence did not settle whether expanded NKG2C+ T cell clones targeted HCMV.

Concerning this clonotype itself: As yet, its antigen is unknown.

CDR3 length: 15 residues. Germline V gene data show CDR1 as SGHAT and CDR2 as FQNNGV. cDNA encoding TCR beta was synthesized via 5'RACE template switching incorporating UMIs. TCRdb re-called the 5' RACE reads; one entry per CDR3 protein, DNA not given. The sample totals about 550,000 distinct CDR3 sequences. The sequence came from a man between 18 and 29 years old in good health. Sequenced sample: blood T cells: a sorted CD56 or NKG2C T cell subset, CD4+ or CD8+ T cells, or bulk PBMC T cells (not recorded which). This sequence joins TRBV11-2 and TRBJ2-1. CDR3 amino acids: CASTRTASADNEQFF.